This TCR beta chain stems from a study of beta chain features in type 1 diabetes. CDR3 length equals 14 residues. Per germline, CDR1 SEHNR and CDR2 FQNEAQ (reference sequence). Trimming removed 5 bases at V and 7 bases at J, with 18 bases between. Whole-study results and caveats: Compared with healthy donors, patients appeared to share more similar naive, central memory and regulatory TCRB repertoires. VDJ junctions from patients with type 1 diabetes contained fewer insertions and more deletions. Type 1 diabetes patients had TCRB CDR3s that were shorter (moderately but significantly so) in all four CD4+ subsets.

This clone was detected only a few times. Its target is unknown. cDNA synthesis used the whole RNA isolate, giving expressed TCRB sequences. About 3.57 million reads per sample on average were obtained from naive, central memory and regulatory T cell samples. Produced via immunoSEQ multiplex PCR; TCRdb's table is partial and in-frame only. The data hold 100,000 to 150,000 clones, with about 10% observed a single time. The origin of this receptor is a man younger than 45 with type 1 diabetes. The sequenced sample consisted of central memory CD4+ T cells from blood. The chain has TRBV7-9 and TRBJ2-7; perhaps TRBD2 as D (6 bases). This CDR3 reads CASSTRAGLGEQYF. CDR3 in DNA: TGTGCCAGCAGCACCCGGGCGGGGTTAGGAGAGCAGTACTTC.